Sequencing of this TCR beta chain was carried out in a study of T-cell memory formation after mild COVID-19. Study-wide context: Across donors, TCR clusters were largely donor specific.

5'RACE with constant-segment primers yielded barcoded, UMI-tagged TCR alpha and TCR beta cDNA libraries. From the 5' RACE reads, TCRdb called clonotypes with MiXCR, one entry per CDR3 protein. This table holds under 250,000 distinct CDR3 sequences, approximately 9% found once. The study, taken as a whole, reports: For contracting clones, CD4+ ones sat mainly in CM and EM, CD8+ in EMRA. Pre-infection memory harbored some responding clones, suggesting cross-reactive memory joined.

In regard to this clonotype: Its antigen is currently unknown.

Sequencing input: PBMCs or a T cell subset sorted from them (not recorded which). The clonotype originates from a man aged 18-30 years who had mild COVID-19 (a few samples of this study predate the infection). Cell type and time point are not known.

This CDR3 is CASTSTSVHEQFF. In DNA form, the CDR3 reads TGTGCCAGCACCTCGACTAGCGTCCATGAGCAGTTCTTC. V usage is TRBV27 and J usage is TRBJ2-1; 8 bases map to TRBD2. CDR1 is MNHEY, CDR2 SMNVEV, per germline (reference sequence). Trimming at V came to 7 bases and at J to 8 bases, leaving 7 bases not matched to a gene. The CDR3 covers 13 residues.